This T cell receptor (beta chain) originates from a study of T cell clonotyping in hematopoietic cell transplantation. TCRdb's copy holds only in-frame clones and misses some; the assay was immunoSEQ multiplex PCR. This sample has about 41,000 clones, with 95% found just once. The ends lost 4 bases at V and 5 bases at J; junction bases unmatched: 7. The CDR3 is made up of 17 amino acids. Germline V gene data show CDR1 as SGHRS and CDR2 as YFSETQ. Findings and caveats of the study: After transplant, recipient diversity fell while pathologically expanded clonotypes grew through day 180. At the given depth, recipient repertoires were over 95% de novo clonotypes.

As to this clone: Antigen: not known.

This TCR was sampled from a man aged 30 to 45 in good health. Some clones in this sample may be carry-over from other donors' samples. The specimen was peripheral blood mononuclear cells. The chain uses TRBV5-1 and TRBJ2-2; TRBD2 matches 14 bases. In nucleotides, the CDR3 is TGCGCCAGCAGCGGGGGACTAGCGGGAGTAGGAACCGGGGAGCTGTTTTTT. Translating it yields CASSGGLAGVGTGELFF.